This paragraph covers one T cell receptor (beta chain) sequence. Its specificity is unknown. Per germline, CDR1 SGHVS and CDR2 FQNEAQ. V lost 3 bases and J lost 1; bases outside the gene matches: 1. This CDR3 is 14 amino acids long. Here immunoSEQ multiplex PCR was the method, and the copy in TCRdb shows in-frame clones only, minus some. The sample records over 50,000 clones, 75% to 85% being singletons. The source of the sample is a study of memory CD4+ T cells and cytomegalovirus serostatus. Study details: This sample comes from healthy Belgian adults, fewer than 10 CMV seropositive, approximately 24 seronegative.

Single viable CD3+CD4+CD8-CD45RO+ cells were sorted as the memory CD4+ T cells. Total CD4+ T cells were enriched by CD4 positive selection. Study observations and caveats: Of under 200 reported CMV TCRbeta sequences, roughly 67 were found in memory CD4+ repertoires.

The source of this sequence is an adult in good health and CMV-seronegative. Sample: memory CD4+ T cells from blood. The rearrangement uses TRBV7-8 and TRBJ2-5, with 8 bases fitting TRBD1. Here the CDR3 DNA reads TGTGCCAGCAGCTTTGGACAGGGCCAAGAGACCCAGTACTTC. Its translation is CASSFGQGQETQYF.